The source of this TCR beta chain is a study of blood T cell repertoires in COVID-19 (dated by TCRdb to 2020 to 2022). Context from the whole study: Samples covering the acute and convalescent phases of COVID-19 were provided by collaborators in the United States, Italy and Spain. Subjects who had been exposed to COVID-19, were actively infected with it, or had recovered from it provided the deeply sampled blood TCRbeta repertoires that made up the dataset. Where HLA class I and class II types were available, the types were taken from metadata supplied by the sample provider, not from assay-based typing. The repertoires were made available in a free public database intended to serve as a resource for research on the immune response to SARS-CoV-2. Sample metadata almost always included a de-identified subject ID, COVID-19 status, age in years and sex. Samples came from the ongoing ImmuneRACE study (first 160 participants) plus 1,254 subjects from 6 global collaborators. The prospective study material was composed of cDNA or gDNA derived from T cells, B-cell-depleted T cells, or PBMCs. Beyond this particular receptor, the publication reports: Clinical and demographic metadata were provided uncurated, with the amount varying by source and participant.

As to this clone: The antigen it recognizes is unknown. Base qualities were left out, and no much larger clone turns up one base away.

Participants in the prospective study were aged 18 to 89 years, lived in 20 to 30 United States geographic areas, and enrolled through a virtual design. To assign participants to cohorts, the prospective study relied on clinical history that participants themselves reported in a screening survey and a study questionnaire. Recovered participants in ImmuneRACE Cohort 3 were defined by two consecutive negative NP/OP PCR tests, clearance by a healthcare professional, or resolution of symptoms. Each participant in the prospective study had whole blood, serum and a nasopharyngeal or oropharyngeal swab collected by mobile phlebotomists. Prospective study participants could optionally give additional blood draws and questionnaires over an approximately 2-month period. Before DNA extraction, blood samples from the prospective study were shipped at room temperature or frozen. Including the terminal cysteine and phenylalanine, the CDR3 comprises 12 residues. This entry keeps only the CDR3 DNA: 36 bases, framed from base 1. V has 6 bases trimmed and J has 4 bases trimmed; junction bases matching no gene number 3. CDR1 and CDR2 are read off the germline V gene as SGHDT and YYEEEE.

TCRbeta CDR3 regions were amplified from genomic DNA using the immunoSEQ Assay, a bias-controlled multiplex PCR. The paper's data handling went like this. Within the assay, amplification of reference gene primers was used to estimate how many nucleated cells each sample contained. To quantify the absolute abundance of each unique TCRbeta CDR3 rearrangement, sequence reads were collapsed and filtered. For each sample, productive Simpson clonality was calculated as the square root of Simpson's diversity index over productive rearrangements. TCRdb mirrors the immuneACCESS table, restricted to in-frame sequences. Some clones are absent from its copies; in checked studies, under half trace to an unresolved V gene, and the reason for the others is unknown. The V and J calls and clone size are taken from that table; D and trimming were inferred from the DNA. Present in this sample are roughly 260,000 clones, approximately 86% of which were seen just once. Approximately 2.4% of the sample goes to the ten largest clones.

Recombination joined TRBV5-6 with TRBJ1-2, with TRBD1 identical over 7 junction bases. The sequenced sample was PBMCs or T cells enriched from blood (not recorded which). The clonotype originates from a woman in her late teens or twenties who had recovered from COVID-19. CDR3 reads: CASTGTAYGYTF. The DNA sequence is as follows: TGTGCCAGCACCGGGACAGCCTATGGCTACACCTTC.